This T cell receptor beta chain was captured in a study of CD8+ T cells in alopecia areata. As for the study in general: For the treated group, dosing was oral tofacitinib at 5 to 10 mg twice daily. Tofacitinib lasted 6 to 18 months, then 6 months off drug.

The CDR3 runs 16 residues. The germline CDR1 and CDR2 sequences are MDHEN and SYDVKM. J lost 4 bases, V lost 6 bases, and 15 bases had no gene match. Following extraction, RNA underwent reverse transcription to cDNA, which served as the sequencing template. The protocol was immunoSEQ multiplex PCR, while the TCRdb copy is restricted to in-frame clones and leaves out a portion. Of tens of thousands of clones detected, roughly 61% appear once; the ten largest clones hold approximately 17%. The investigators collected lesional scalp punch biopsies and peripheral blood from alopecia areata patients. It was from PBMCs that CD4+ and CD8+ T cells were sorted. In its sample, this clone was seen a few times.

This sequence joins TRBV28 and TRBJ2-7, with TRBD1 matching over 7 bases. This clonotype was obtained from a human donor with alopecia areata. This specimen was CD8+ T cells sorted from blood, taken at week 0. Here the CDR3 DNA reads TGTGCCAGCAGCCTAGGAACCGGGACAGTAGGGTACGAGCAGTACTTC. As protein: CASSLGTGTVGYEQYF.